This T cell receptor (beta chain) comes out of a study of blood T cell repertoires in COVID-19. Study-wide context: Sites across the United States, Italy and Spain contributed samples from acute and convalescent COVID-19.

Libraries were prepared by immunoSEQ multiplex PCR; TCRdb keeps only in-frame clonotypes and omits some of them. The sample has around 72,000 clones, less than 90% seen once. This clonotype originated in a woman over 75 with acute or convalescent COVID-19. The sequenced sample was peripheral blood.

DNA for the CDR3: TGTGCCACCAGCAGAGATCAAGGCGGTACCTATGGCTACACCTTC. Its translation is CATSRDQGGTYGYTF. The chain joins TRBV15 to TRBJ1-2; D call uncertain. The CDR3 spans 15 residues. Germline lookup yields CDR1 LNHNV and CDR2 YYDKDF (reference sequence). V was trimmed by 0 bases and J by 4 bases, leaving 12 bases between them. Supplemented by reference TRBV15 and TRBJ1-2, the full variable domain reads DAMVIQNPRYQVTQFGKPVTLSCSQTLNHNVMYWYQQKSSQAPKLLFHYYDKDFNNEADTPDNFQSRRPNTSFCFLDIRSPGLGDTAMYLCATSRDQGGTYGYTFGSGTRLTVV.